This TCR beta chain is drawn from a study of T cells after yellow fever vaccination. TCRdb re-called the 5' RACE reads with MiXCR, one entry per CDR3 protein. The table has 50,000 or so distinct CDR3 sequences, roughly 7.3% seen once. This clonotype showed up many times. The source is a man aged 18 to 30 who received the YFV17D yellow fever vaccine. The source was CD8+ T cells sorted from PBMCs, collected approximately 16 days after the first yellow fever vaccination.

CDR3 loop: CASSFHGGSNQPQHF. The CDR3, as DNA: TGTGCCAGCAGTTTTCACGGGGGAAGCAATCAGCCCCAGCATTTT. This chain joins TRBV6-5 and TRBJ1-5, with D tentatively TRBD1 (5 bases). The V gene lost 4 bases and the J gene lost 1 base, with 11 bases spanning the gap. Per the germline V gene, CDR1 is MNHEY and CDR2 is SVGAGI. The CDR3 length is 15 residues.